Each of the 6 T cell receptor beta chains below was sequenced from the same sample in a study of T cell changes during pregnancy in multiple sclerosis. This table comes from immunoSEQ multiplex PCR, and its TCRdb copy is limited to in-frame clones, with some not included. Of 65,000 to 90,000 clones in the sample, over 80% were seen once. The sequenced sample was peripheral blood, obtained before pregnancy. These TCRs come from a female donor with multiple sclerosis, enrolled in a pregnancy study.

The rearrangement uses TRBV7-6 and TRBJ1-5, with unresolved D. V dropped 5 bases and J dropped 5 bases, with 10 bases sitting between them. Germline values: CDR1 SGHVS, CDR2 FNYEAQ. This CDR3 region has 13 residues. CDR3 sequence: CASSETRDQPQHF. For the CDR3, the DNA is TGTGCCAGCAGCGAAACACGGGATCAGCCCCAGCATTTT.

The chain joins TRBV5-5 to TRBJ2-5, with D possibly matching TRBD2 (5 bases). V lost 7 bases to trimming and J lost 4 bases, with 17 bases between them. CDR1 and CDR2 (germline): SGHKS, YYEKEE (reference sequence). The CDR3 loop spans 14 amino acids. The CDR3 is CASSWLQEAETQYF. DNA for the CDR3: TGTGCCAGCTCGTGGTTGCAGGAGGCAGAGACCCAGTACTTC.

V usage is TRBV11-3 and J usage is TRBJ2-1, with D possibly TRBD2 on 6 matching bases. Deletions cut 0 bases from V and 7 bases from J, with 10 bases between. In germline, CDR1 is SGHNT, CDR2 YENEEA. The CDR3 extends over 14 amino acids. The CDR3 loop is CASSLEGSGNEQFF. In DNA form, the CDR3 reads TGTGCCAGCAGCTTAGAAGGCAGCGGGAATGAGCAGTTCTTC.

The genes are TRBV19 and TRBJ1-1, with D unresolved. The CDR3 spans 12 residues. Trimming removed 7 bases from V and 12 bases from J, with 18 bases in between. The V gene's germline CDR1 is LNHDA and CDR2 SQIVND (reference sequence). The CDR3 DNA is TGTGCCAGTAAGCTCACGGGAAAGCGAACTTTCTTT. Amino acid sequence: CASKLTGKRTFF.

This clone has only one observation. The chain combines TRBV29-1 with TRBJ2-7; tentatively, D is TRBD1 (6 bases). This CDR3 region has 13 residues. Per the germline V gene, CDR1 is SQVTM and CDR2 is ANQGSEA. V was cut by 4 bases and J by 2 bases, with 12 bases left in between. Here the CDR3 DNA reads TGCAGCGTTGGAAGCTGGACAGCCTACGAGCAGTACTTC. It yields the protein CSVGSWTAYEQYF.

This chain connects TRBV11-2 to TRBJ2-1; 7 nucleotides agree with TRBD1. With 4 bases clipped from V and 1 base from J, the junction kept 10 bases outside the gene matches. Germline CDR1 reads SGHAT; CDR2 reads FQNNGV. The CDR3 consists of 17 residues. CDR3 nucleotide sequence: TGTGCCAGCAGCTCGTCCCCCGGGACAGTTTCCTACAATGAGCAGTTCTTC. Amino acids: CASSSSPGTVSYNEQFF.